This T cell receptor (beta chain) was sequenced during a study of graft-versus-host responses after intestinal transplantation. Study information: Recipients received multivisceral, liver-intestinal, or isolated intestinal transplants. Tacrolimus plus steroids were given to all recipients for two to three years, preceded by anti-thymocyte globulin induction. Study-wide results and caveats: Some GvH clones appeared in ileal mucosa or blood before recipient bone marrow. Researchers found peak circulating GvH clone levels linked to early post-transplant HvG declines.

Of note for this clone: The antigen remains unidentified.

Clones were sequenced by immunoSEQ multiplex PCR, and TCRdb holds only the in-frame ones, with some missing. The sample contains under 100,000 clones, about 94% of which appear only once. The V and J ends lost 6 bases and 6 bases, in that order; junction bases with no gene match: 11. CDR1 is MNHEY, CDR2 SMNVEV, per germline (reference sequence). This CDR3 spans 15 amino acids. The chain is built from TRBV27 and TRBJ2-3; 8 positions match TRBD1. The TCR sequence derives from a human donor who was the organ donor for an intestinal transplant. The sequencing here drew on unstimulated CD4+ T cells sorted from spleen or lymph node cells, taken before transplant. In nucleotides, the CDR3 is TGTGCCAGCAGCGGAGGACAGGGTCGCTTGGATACGCAGTATTTT. As protein: CASSGGQGRLDTQYF.